This T cell receptor (beta chain) was profiled in a study of blood T cell repertoires in COVID-19. Looking at the study overall: PBMCs, B-cell-depleted T cells, or T cells provided the cDNA or gDNA that made up the material.

This clone was detected once. The protocol was immunoSEQ multiplex PCR, while the TCRdb copy is restricted to in-frame clones and leaves out a portion. The data show around 150,000 clones, about 79% seen once. The germline V gene has CDR1 MNHEY and CDR2 SVGAGI. V dropped 5 bases and J dropped 0; count of bases not matched to a gene: 4. The CDR3 extends over 14 amino acids. The sequencing sample was made of peripheral blood. The receptor was isolated from a woman between 50 and 59 years old in a cohort sampled during active or convalescent COVID-19. The chain is built from TRBV6-5 and TRBJ2-7; TRBD2 aligns across 7 bases. The DNA of the CDR3 is TGTGCCAGCAGTCCCCGGGAGGACTCCTACGAGCAGTACTTC. Translation: CASSPREDSYEQYF.